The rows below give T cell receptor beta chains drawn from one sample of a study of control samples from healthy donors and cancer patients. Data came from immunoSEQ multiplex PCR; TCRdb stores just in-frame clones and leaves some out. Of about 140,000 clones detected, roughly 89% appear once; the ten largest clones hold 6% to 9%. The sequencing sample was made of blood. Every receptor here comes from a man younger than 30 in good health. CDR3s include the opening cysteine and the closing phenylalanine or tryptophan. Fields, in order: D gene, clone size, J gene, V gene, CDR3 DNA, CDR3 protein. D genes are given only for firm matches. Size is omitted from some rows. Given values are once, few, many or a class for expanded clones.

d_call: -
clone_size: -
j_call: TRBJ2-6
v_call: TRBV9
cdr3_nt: TGTGCCAGCAGCGTAGCAGGGCTACCTATCTCTGGGGCCAACGTCCTGACTTTC
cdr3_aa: CASSVAGLPISGANVLTF

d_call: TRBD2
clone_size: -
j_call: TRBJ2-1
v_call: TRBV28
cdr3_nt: TGTGCCACTAGAGCGGGGGGTTCCTACAATGAGCAGTTCTTC
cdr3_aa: CATRAGGSYNEQFF

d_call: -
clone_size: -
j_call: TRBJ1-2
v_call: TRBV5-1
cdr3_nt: TGCGCCAGCAGCTTGGGTAGGGTCAGGGGTGAAATTGATGGCTACACCTTC
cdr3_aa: CASSLGRVRGEIDGYTF

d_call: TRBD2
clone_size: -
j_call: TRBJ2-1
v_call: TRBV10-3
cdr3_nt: TGTGCCATCAGCTTCACCGGGACTAGCGGGGGGGGCCACAATGAGCAGTTCTTC
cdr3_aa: CAISFTGTSGGGHNEQFF

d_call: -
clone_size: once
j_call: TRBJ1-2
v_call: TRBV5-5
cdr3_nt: TGTGCCAGCAGCTTGGGGCAGCCTACTAACTATGGCTACACCTTC
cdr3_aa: CASSLGQPTNYGYTF

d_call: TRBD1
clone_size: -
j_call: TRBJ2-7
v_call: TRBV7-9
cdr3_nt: TGTGCCAGCGAGGGGACAGGACCCTACGAGCAGTACTTC
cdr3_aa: CASEGTGPYEQYF

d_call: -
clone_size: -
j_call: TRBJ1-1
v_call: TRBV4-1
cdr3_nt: TGCGCCAGCAGCCGGTGGGACTCCATGAACACTGAAGCTTTCTTT
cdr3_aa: CASSRWDSMNTEAFF

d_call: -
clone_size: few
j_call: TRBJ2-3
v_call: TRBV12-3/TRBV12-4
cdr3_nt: TGTGCCAGCAGTACACCACCTGGTACGCAGTATTTT
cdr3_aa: CASSTPPGTQYF

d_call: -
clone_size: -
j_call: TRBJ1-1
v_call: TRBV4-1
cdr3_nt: TGCGCCAGCAGCCAAGAACGAGGGTTGGACACTGAAGCTTTCTTT
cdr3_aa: CASSQERGLDTEAFF

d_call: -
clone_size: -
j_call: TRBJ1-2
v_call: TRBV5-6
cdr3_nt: TGTGCCAGCAGCTTTTTCGGTGCTAACTATGGCTACACCTTC
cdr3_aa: CASSFFGANYGYTF

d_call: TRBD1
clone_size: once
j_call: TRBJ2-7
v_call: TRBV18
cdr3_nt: TGTGCCAGCTCAGAGGGACAGGGAGGAGGCTACGAGCAGTACTTC
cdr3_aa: CASSEGQGGGYEQYF

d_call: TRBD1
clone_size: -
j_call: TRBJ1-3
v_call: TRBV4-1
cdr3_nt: TGCGCCAGCAGCCGAGTTCAGGGGGTATCTGGAAACACCATATATTTT
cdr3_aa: CASSRVQGVSGNTIYF

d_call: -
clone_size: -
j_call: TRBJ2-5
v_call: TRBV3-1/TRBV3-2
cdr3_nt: TGTGCCAGCAGCCAAGATAGGCGGGGCTCCCAAGAGACCCAGTACTTC
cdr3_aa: CASSQDRRGSQETQYF

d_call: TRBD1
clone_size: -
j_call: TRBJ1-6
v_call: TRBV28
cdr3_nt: TGTGCCAGCAGTTCTCGACAGGGGGCAGGAAATTCACCCCTCCACTTT
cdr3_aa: CASSSRQGAGNSPLHF

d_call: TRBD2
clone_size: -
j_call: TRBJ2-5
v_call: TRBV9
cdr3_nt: TGTGCCAGCAGCGTCGGGACTAGCGGTACTTTGGAGACCCAGTACTTC
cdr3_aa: CASSVGTSGTLETQYF

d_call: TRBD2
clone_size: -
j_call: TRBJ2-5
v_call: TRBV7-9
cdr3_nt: TGTGCCAGCAGCTCCATGGGACTAGCGGGGGGTTACGAGACCCAGTACTTC
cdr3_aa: CASSSMGLAGGYETQYF

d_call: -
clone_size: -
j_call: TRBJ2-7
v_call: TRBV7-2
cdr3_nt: TGTGCCAGCAGCTTAGCCGCCCCCTACGAGCAGTACTTC
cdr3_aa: CASSLAAPYEQYF

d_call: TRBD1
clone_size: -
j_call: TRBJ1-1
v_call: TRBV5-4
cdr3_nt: TGTGCCAGCAGCCGAGATCTATTGGACAGGCCACCTGAAGCTTTCTTT
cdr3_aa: CASSRDLLDRPPEAFF

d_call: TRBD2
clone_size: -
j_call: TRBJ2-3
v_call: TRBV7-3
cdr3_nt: TGTGCCAGCAGCAAGGGACTAATGAGCACAGATACGCAGTATTTT
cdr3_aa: CASSKGLMSTDTQYF

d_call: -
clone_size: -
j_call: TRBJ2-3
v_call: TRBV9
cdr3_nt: TGTGCCAGCAGCGTAGGATGGGGGGGCACAGATACGCAGTATTTT
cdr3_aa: CASSVGWGGTDTQYF

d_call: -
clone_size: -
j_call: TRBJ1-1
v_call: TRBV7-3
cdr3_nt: TGTGCCAGCAGCTTAGCGGGTCACTCGAACACTGAAGCTTTCTTT
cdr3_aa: CASSLAGHSNTEAFF

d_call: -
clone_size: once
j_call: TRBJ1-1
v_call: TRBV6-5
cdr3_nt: TGTGCCAGCAGCTGGGGGACTGAAGCTTTCTTT
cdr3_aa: CASSWGTEAFF

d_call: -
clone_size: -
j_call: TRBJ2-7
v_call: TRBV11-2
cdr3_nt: TGTGCCAGCAGCACCCAATTCATGGCGCGCAACGAGCAGTACTTC
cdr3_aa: CASSTQFMARNEQYF

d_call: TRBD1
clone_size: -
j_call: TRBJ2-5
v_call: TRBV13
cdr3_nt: TGTGCCAGCAGCTTTCCCGGGACAGACGAGACCCAGTACTTC
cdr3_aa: CASSFPGTDETQYF

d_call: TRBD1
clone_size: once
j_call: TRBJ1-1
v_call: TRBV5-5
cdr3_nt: TGTGCCAGCAGCTCCCTTGGGGACAGAATGAACACTGAAGCTTTCTTT
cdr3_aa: CASSSLGDRMNTEAFF

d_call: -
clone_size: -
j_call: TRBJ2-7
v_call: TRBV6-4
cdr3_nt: TGTGCCAGCAGTGACGGCTACGAGCAGTACTTC
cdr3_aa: CASSDGYEQYF

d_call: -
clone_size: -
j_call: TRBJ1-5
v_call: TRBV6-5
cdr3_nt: TGTGCCAGCACCATTCTGACCGCGAGTCAGCCCCAGCATTTT
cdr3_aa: CASTILTASQPQHF

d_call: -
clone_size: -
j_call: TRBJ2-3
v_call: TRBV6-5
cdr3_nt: TGTGCCAGCAGTTCGAGGGGCACAGATACGCAGTATTTT
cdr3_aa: CASSSRGTDTQYF

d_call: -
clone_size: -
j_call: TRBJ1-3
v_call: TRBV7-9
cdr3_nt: TGTGCCAGCAGCCCGGACATCTCTGGAAACACCATATATTTT
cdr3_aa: CASSPDISGNTIYF

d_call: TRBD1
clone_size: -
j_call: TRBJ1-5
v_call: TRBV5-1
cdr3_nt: TGCGCCAGCAGCAGACAGGGAGAGTGCCAGCCCCAGCATTTT
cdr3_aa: CASSRQGECQPQHF

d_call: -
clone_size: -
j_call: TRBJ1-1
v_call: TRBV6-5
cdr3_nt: TGTGCCAGCAGCTCCTTGGCCCTAGCTGAAGCTTTCTTT
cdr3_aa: CASSSLALAEAFF

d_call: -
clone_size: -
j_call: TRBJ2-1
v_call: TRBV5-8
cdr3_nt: TGTGCCAGCAGTTCCGGGAGTACCTACAATGAGCAGTTCTTC
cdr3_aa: CASSSGSTYNEQFF

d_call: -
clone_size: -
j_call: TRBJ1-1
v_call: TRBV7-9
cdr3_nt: TGTGCCAGCAGCTTAATACAGCTGAACACTGAAGCTTTCTTT
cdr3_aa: CASSLIQLNTEAFF

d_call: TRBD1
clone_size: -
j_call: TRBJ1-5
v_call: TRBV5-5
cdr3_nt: TGTGCCAGCAGCTCTGGGACAGTTCTAAGCAATCAGCCCCAGCATTTT
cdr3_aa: CASSSGTVLSNQPQHF

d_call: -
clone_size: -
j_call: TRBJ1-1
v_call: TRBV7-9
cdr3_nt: TGTGCCAGCAGCTTACTTGGTTCCATCCCTGAAGCTTTCTTT
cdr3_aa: CASSLLGSIPEAFF

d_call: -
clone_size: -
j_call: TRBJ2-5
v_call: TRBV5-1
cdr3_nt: TGCGCCAGCAGCAAGGGGCCGCAAGAGACCCAGTACTTC
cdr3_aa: CASSKGPQETQYF

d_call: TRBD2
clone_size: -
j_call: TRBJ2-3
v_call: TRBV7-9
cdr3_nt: TGTGCCAGCAGTCTTACTAGCGGGGGGCCCGCTAGCACAGATACGCAGTATTTT
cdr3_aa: CASSLTSGGPASTDTQYF

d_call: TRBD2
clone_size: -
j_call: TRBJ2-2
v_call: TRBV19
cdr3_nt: TGTGCCAGTAGTCGACCGGGAGGGGACACCGGGGAGCTGTTTTTT
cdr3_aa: CASSRPGGDTGELFF

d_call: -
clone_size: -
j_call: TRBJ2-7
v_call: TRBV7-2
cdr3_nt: TGTGCCAGCAGCTTAGGCGACCCCTACGAGCAGTACTTC
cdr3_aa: CASSLGDPYEQYF

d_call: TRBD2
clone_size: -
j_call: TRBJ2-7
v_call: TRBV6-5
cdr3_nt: TGTGCCAGCAACGGGGGGTACGAGCAGTACTTC
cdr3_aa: CASNGGYEQYF

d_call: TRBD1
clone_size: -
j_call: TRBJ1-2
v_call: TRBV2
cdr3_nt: TGTGCCAGCAGTGCCACTAAGACAGGGGGCTATGGCTACACCTTC
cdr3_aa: CASSATKTGGYGYTF

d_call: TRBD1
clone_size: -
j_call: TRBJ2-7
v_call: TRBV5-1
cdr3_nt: TGCGCCAGCAGCACGCCGGGACAGGGGGCAAACGAGCAGTACTTC
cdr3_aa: CASSTPGQGANEQYF

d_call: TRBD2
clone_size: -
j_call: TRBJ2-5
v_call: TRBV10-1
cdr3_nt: TGCGCCAGCAGGCTCATAGCGGGGGGCCAAGAGACCCAGTACTTC
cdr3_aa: CASRLIAGGQETQYF

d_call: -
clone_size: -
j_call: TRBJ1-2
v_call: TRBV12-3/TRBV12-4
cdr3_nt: TGTGCCAGCAGCACTCAGACAGTCTATGGCTACACCTTC
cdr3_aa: CASSTQTVYGYTF

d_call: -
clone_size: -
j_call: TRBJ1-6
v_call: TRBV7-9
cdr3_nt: TGTGCCAGCAGCTCACAGCTTTATAATTCACCCCTCCACTTT
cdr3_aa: CASSSQLYNSPLHF

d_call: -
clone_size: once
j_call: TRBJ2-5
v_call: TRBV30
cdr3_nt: TGTGCCTGGAGCCCTGACCGGCTACAAGAGACCCAGTACTTC
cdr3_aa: CAWSPDRLQETQYF

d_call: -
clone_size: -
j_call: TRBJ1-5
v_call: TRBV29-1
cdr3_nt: TGCAGCGTTCGGGCCCTCAATCAGCCCCAGCATTTT
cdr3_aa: CSVRALNQPQHF

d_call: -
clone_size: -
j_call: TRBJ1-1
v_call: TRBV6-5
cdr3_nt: TGTGCCAGCAGTACGAGTTCAGGGGACACTGAAGCTTTCTTT
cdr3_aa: CASSTSSGDTEAFF

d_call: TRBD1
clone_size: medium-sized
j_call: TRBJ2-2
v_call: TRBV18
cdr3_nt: TGTGCCAGCTCACTCAGGGGGCGCGGCACCGGGGAGCTGTTTTTT
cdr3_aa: CASSLRGRGTGELFF

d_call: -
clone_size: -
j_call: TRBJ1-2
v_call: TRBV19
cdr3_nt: TGTGCCAGTAGTACACACGAGGCCAACCAGGACTATGGCTACACCTTC
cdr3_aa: CASSTHEANQDYGYTF

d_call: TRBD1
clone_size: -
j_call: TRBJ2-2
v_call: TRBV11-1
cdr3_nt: TGTGCCAGCAGACCGACAGGGCCCGGGGAGCTGTTTTTT
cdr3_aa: CASRPTGPGELFF

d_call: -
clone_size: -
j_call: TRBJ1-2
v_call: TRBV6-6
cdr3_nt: TGTGCCAGCAGGGACCAGGACCATGGCTACACCTTC
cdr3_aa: CASRDQDHGYTF

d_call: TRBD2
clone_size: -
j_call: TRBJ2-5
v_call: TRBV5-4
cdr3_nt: TGTGCCAGCAGCAGAGGGACTAGCGGGGGAGAGACCCAGTACTTC
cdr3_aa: CASSRGTSGGETQYF

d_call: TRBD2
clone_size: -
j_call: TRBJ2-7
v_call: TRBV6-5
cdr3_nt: TGTGCCTTAAGGGGAGGGGAAAAAAGCTCCTACGAGCAGTACTTC
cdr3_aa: CALRGGEKSSYEQYF

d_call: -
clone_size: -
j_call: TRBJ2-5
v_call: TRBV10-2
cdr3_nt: TGCGCCAGCAGCCCCTCAACTTCGCAAGAGACCCAGTACTTC
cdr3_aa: CASSPSTSQETQYF

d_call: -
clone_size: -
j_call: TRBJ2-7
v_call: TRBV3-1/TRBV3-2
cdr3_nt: TGTGCCAGCAGCTTGGTCGGGATCACCTACGAGCAGTACTTC
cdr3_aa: CASSLVGITYEQYF

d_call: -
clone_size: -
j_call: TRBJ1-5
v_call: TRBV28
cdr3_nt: TGTGCCAGCGCCAGCCCCCGGACAGTTAGTCAGCCCCAGCATTTT
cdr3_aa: CASASPRTVSQPQHF

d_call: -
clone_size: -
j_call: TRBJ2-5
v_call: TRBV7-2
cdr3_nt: TGTGCCAGCAGCTTAGGGGCCGCGGGGGAGACCCAGTACTTC
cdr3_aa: CASSLGAAGETQYF